This T cell receptor (beta chain) stems from a study of cytomegalovirus exposure and HLA in healthy donors. V was clipped by 3 bases and J by 7 bases, with 10 bases between them. Germline V CDR1 and CDR2: WNHNN, SYGVQD (reference sequence). The CDR3 covers 12 residues. This clone was counted a few times. What it binds is unknown. Vbeta (60) and Jbeta (13) primers were used in the PCR. The repertoire was sequenced with immunoSEQ multiplex PCR; TCRdb's copy has only in-frame clones and lacks some. This table holds 130,000 or so clones, 50% to 75% found once. Overall study findings and caveats: An apparent linkage of common viral pathogens to several of the most significant clusters emerged in a later analysis. Later on, a genetic analysis was performed. It linked a missense variant in DCLRE1C with V- and J-gene trimming of TCR beta.

The rearrangement joins TRBV10-1 to TRBJ2-7; no firm D call. Source material: PBMCs. The clonotype originates from a woman aged 40 to 55 in good health and CMV-seropositive. The CDR3 DNA sequence: TGCGCCAGCAGTGACCCTAAGAAGGAGCAGTACTTC. Translated, it gives CASSDPKKEQYF.